The clone carrying this T cell receptor (beta chain) was detected a few times. Its antigen remains unidentified. The data stem from a study of T cells in Graves' hyperthyroidism and ophthalmopathy. Points from the study as a whole: The authors' 13 V-J model separated ophthalmopathy from stable hyperthyroidism.

RNA transcripts served as the template for amplifying TCR beta CDR3 regions. Initially, a first-round RT-PCR of the TCR CDR3 employed the HTBI primer set. MiXCR, applied by TCRdb to the multiplex PCR reads, yields one record per CDR3 protein. The sample lists approximately 720,000 distinct CDR3 sequences, 18% occurring once. CDR3 length: 15 residues. V was pared by 1 base and J by 8 bases, with 14 bases between. The germline CDR1 and CDR2 sequences are SGHAT and FQNNGV. The source of the PBMCs was more than 9.5 ml of fresh peripheral blood. This clonotype originated in a woman between 45 and 60 years old with Graves' hyperthyroidism that later progressed to Graves' ophthalmopathy. This rearrangement joins TRBV11-2 to TRBJ1-4; the D is unclear. The sequenced sample was blood. CDR3 nucleotide sequence: TGTGCCAGCAGCTTAGGTGCAACCGAGACGGAAAAACTGTTTTTT. Its protein is CASSLGATETEKLFF.